This T cell receptor (beta chain) was captured by sequencing in a study of T cell responses to AZD1222 COVID-19 vaccine (dated by TCRdb to the early 2020s). For the study in its entirety: TCR sequencing was performed for roughly 250 trial participants, of whom about 200 were given two doses of AZD1222 and approximately 26 were given two doses of MenACWY control vaccine. Trial participants were enrolled into age subgroups of 18-55, 56-69 and 70-plus years, which contained about 150, 27 and 61 TCR-sequenced participants, respectively. What the research found in general, with its limitations: Reportedly, close to half of the unique spike-specific TCRs recognized epitopes lying outside the regions that are mutated in the B.1.351 and B.1.1.7 variants. Most participants were white British and females outnumbered males, and the authors suggested that clonal diversity may have been underestimated. In the small 56-69-year group, the increase in depth fell short of significance, most likely because of low power. Because no day 14 peak-response samples were available, repertoires were characterized only after the peak T cell response. Conclusions about previously exposed vaccinees are limited, since just six or seven AZD1222 recipients were seropositive for SARS-CoV-2 at baseline. After two AZD1222 doses, both the breadth and the depth of spike-specific TCRs were significantly higher than at day 0 and than in MenACWY recipients. CD4 TCRs associated with the vaccine covered the entire spike protein, and the dominant responses were in regions 160-218 and 743-854.

V is clipped by 5 bases and J by 0 bases, and the sequence between their germline boundaries is 16 bases long. The CDR3 spans 16 residues, from the cysteine through the phenylalanine. Of the read, only the CDR3 DNA is kept; its 48 bases are in frame from base 1. According to the germline V gene, CDR1 reads SGHAT and CDR2 reads FQNNGV. Comments on this clone: The antigen it binds to is not known. One base away there is no much larger clone; base qualities are not given.

Explained via the paper, the time point label denotes: about 28 days (+/-7) after the second vaccine dose. AZD1222 recipients with second doses at about 4 weeks or about 12 weeks were pooled, because spike-specific TCR depth and breadth did not differ between schedules. Vaccinee samples came from UK trials COV001 and COV002, including a single-blind randomized controlled phase 2/3 trial of AZD1222 (ChAdOx1 nCoV-19) in healthy adults. Trial participant PBMC samples were collected at day 0 and day 28 after the second dose for TCRbeta chain sequencing. The CDR3 regions of human TCRbeta chains were analyzed by immunosequencing. Per the original workflow: TCRs in the repertoires were matched against a reference library of SARS-CoV-2-specific TCRs that had been generated with the MIRA antigen-specificity platform. Breadth was defined as the fraction of unique TCRs that were SARS-CoV-2-associated, and depth was defined as the fraction of total T cells that were SARS-CoV-2-associated. Each spike-specific TCR was assigned to its reactive spike region and to a CD4 or CD8 class using the MIRA data. Log10-transformed breadth and depth values were compared by one-way ANOVA with Sidak's multiple comparisons tests. TCRdb limited this immuneACCESS table to in-frame rearrangements with V and J called. A share of clones is missing; checked studies link under half to unresolved V genes, and the rest is unexplained. V and J calls and clone size are given by that table; D and trimming were obtained from the DNA. The sample data list approximately 300,000 clones, and about 94% of these were observed just once. 0.55% of the sample rests with the top ten.

The origin of this receptor is an adult who received the AZD1222 COVID-19 vaccine. The sequencing used peripheral blood, collected 28 days after the second AZD1222 dose. The chain employs TRBV11-2 and TRBJ1-2; a tentative D call is TRBD1 (5 bases match). The bases read TGTGCCAGCAGCCCCACCGGGGCAGCGGCTAACTATGGCTACACCTTC. Its translation reads: CASSPTGAAANYGYTF.